The entry that follows covers one TCR beta chain sequence. These data belong to a study of blood T cell repertoires in COVID-19. Germline assignment: CDR1 SGHAT and CDR2 FQNNGV. This CDR3 is built from 15 residues. V was pared by 3 bases and J by 9 bases, with 15 bases between. Measured with immunoSEQ multiplex PCR; TCRdb has only the in-frame clones, and not every one. The sample has about 190,000 clones; under 90% are singletons. The receptor's source is a human donor in a cohort sampled during active COVID-19. The material sequenced was peripheral blood. This chain joins TRBV11-2 and TRBJ1-6, with TRBD1 as a possible D gene (6 bases). CDR3 in amino acids: CASSLGATVSSPLHF. The DNA of the CDR3 is TGTGCCAGCAGCTTGGGGGCGACAGTATCTTCACCCCTCCACTTT.